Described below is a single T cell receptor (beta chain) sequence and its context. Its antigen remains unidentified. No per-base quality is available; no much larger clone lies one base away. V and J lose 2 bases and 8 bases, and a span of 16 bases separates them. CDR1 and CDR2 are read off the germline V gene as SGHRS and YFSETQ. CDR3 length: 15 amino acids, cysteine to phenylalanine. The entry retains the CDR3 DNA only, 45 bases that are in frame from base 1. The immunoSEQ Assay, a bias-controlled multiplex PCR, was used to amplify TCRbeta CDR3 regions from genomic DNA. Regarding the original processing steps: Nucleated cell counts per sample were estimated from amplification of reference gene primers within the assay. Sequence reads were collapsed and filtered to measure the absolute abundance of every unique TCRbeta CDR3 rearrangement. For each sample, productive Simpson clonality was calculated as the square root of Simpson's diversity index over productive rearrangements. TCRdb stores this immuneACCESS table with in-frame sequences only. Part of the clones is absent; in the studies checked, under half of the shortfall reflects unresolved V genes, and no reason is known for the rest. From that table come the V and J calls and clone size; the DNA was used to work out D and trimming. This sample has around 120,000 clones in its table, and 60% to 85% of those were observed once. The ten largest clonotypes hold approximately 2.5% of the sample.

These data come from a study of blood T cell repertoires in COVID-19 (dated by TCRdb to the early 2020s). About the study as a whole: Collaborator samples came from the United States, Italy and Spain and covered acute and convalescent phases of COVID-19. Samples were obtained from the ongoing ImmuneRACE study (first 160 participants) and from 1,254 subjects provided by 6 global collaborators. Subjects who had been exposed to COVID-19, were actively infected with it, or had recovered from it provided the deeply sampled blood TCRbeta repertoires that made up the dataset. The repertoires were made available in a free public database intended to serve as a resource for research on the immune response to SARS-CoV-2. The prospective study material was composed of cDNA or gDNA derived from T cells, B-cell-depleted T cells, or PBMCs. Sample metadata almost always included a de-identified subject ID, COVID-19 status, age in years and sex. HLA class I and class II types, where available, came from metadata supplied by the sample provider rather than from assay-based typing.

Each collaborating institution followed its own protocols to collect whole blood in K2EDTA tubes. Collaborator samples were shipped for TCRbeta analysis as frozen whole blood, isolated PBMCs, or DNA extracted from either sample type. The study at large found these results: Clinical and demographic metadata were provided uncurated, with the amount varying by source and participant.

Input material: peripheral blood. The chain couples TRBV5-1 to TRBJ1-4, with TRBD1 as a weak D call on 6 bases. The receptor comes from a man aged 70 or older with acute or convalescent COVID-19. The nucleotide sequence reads TGCGCCAGCAGCTTTTGGGCAGGGGAATCCGAAAAACTGTTTTTT. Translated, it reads CASSFWAGESEKLFF.